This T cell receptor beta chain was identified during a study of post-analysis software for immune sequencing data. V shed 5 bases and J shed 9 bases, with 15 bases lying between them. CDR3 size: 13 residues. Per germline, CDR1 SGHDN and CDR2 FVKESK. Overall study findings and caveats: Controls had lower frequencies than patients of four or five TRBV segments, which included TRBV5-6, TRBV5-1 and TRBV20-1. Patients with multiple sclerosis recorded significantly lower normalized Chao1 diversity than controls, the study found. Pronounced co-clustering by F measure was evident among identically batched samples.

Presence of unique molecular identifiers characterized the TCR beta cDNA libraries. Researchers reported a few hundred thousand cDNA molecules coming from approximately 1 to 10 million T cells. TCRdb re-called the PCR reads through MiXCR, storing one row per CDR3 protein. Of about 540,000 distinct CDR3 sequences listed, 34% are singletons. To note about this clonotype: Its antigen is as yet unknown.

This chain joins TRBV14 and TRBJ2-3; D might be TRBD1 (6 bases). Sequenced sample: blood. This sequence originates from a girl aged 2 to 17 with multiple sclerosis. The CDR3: CASSVPGTRTQYF. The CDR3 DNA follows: TGTGCCAGCAGCGTCCCCGGGACAAGGACGCAGTATTTT.